This T cell receptor (beta chain) derives from a study of blood T cell repertoires in COVID-19. Study-wide background: The United States, Italy and Spain were the sources of the acute and convalescent COVID-19 samples. The analysed material was cDNA or gDNA that came from T cells, B-cell-depleted T cells, or PBMCs.

In the original analysis: For nucleated cells, counts were estimated from reference gene primer amplification. Data came from immunoSEQ multiplex PCR; TCRdb stores just in-frame clones and leaves some out. The DNA was the basis for D and trimming; V, J and clone size are from that table. The repertoire has about 110,000 clones, about 88% of them found once; the top ten carry 2.1%. The V gene's germline CDR1 is SGHKS and CDR2 YYEKEE (reference sequence). The CDR3 is 14 residues long. V shed 4 bases and J 8 bases; nucleotides not matched to a gene: 6. Sequenced material: peripheral blood. The rearrangement links TRBV5-5 to TRBJ2-4; 10 positions agree with TRBD1. The source is a human donor in a cohort sampled during active COVID-19. CDR3 DNA sequence: TGTGCCAGCAGCCTGGGACAGGGGAGACACATTCAGTACTTC. Translated: CASSLGQGRHIQYF.